The rows below give T cell receptor beta chains drawn from one sample of a study of T cell responses to AZD1222 COVID-19 vaccine. The data were produced by immunoSEQ multiplex PCR, yet TCRdb's version contains in-frame clones alone and is incomplete. The sample contains under 120,000 clones, about 85% of which appear only once. The material sequenced was peripheral blood, taken 28 days after the second AZD1222 dose. The receptors were gathered from an adult who received the AZD1222 COVID-19 vaccine. Each CDR3 is given without its conserved first and last residue. Each record gives: CDR3 length, V gene, J gene, CDR3 protein.

length: 12
V: TRBV29-1
J: TRBJ2-1
CDR3: SGRLPRERVEQF

length: 15
V: TRBV28
J: TRBJ1-2
CDR3: ASSFAGTGDIGDGYT

length: 12
V: TRBV19
J: TRBJ1-5
CDR3: ASSLGQGYQPQH

length: 12
V: TRBV30
J: TRBJ1-5
CDR3: AWSVPGGGQPQH

length: 13
V: TRBV18
J: TRBJ1-5
CDR3: ASSPTTGVNQPQH

length: 12
V: TRBV9
J: TRBJ1-1
CDR3: ASSVKPGNTEAF

length: 15
V: TRBV25-1
J: TRBJ2-3
CDR3: ASSEWTGATGTDTQY

length: 13
V: TRBV2
J: TRBJ2-2
CDR3: ASSDGSLRSGELF

length: 15
V: TRBV19
J: TRBJ2-1
CDR3: ASSRPTGTGGNNEQF

length: 14
V: TRBV18
J: TRBJ2-7
CDR3: ASSPPGTGIPYEQY

length: 9
V: TRBV6-2/TRBV6-3
J: TRBJ2-1
CDR3: ASNYPASQF

length: 13
V: TRBV28
J: TRBJ1-5
CDR3: ASSLYQQGNQPQH

length: 13
V: TRBV7-9
J: TRBJ1-5
CDR3: ASSVTGGIDQPQH

length: 13
V: TRBV11-2
J: TRBJ1-2
CDR3: ASRTHRGRNYGYT

length: 15
V: TRBV30
J: TRBJ1-5
CDR3: AWNPGRGPYSNQPQH

length: 13
V: TRBV30
J: TRBJ2-3
CDR3: AWSVGQGSIDTQY

length: 16
V: TRBV10-3
J: TRBJ2-7
CDR3: AISESRGFGTGIYEQY

length: 16
V: TRBV11-2
J: TRBJ2-3
CDR3: ASSLASLAGEDADTQY

length: 12
V: TRBV28
J: TRBJ2-7
CDR3: ASRGVQESYEQY

length: 14
V: TRBV5-1
J: TRBJ2-3
CDR3: ASSLTGKRSADTQY

length: 11
V: TRBV19
J: TRBJ1-3
CDR3: ASIDDSGNTIY

length: 13
V: TRBV3-1/TRBV3-2
J: TRBJ1-4
CDR3: ASSPSGAPNEKLF

length: 12
V: TRBV30
J: TRBJ1-4
CDR3: AWARQGFNEKLF

length: 13
V: TRBV28
J: TRBJ1-4
CDR3: ASNDRSATNEKLF

length: 10
V: TRBV28
J: TRBJ1-6
CDR3: ASTLEDSPLH

length: 11
V: TRBV19
J: TRBJ2-2
CDR3: ASSHRGPGELF

length: 13
V: TRBV28
J: TRBJ2-1
CDR3: AITGFASDFNEQF